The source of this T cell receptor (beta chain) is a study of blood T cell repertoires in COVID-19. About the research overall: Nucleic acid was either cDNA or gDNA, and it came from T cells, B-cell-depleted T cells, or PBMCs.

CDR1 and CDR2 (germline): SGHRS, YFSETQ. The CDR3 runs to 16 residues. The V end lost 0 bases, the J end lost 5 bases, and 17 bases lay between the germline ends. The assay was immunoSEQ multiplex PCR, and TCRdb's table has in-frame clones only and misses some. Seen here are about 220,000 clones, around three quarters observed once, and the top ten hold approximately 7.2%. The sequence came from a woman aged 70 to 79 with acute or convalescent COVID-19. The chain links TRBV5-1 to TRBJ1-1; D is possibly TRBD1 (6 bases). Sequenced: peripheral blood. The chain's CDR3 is CASSLGPLNRETEAFF. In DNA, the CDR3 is TGCGCCAGCAGCTTGGGTCCCCTTAACAGGGAGACTGAAGCTTTCTTT.